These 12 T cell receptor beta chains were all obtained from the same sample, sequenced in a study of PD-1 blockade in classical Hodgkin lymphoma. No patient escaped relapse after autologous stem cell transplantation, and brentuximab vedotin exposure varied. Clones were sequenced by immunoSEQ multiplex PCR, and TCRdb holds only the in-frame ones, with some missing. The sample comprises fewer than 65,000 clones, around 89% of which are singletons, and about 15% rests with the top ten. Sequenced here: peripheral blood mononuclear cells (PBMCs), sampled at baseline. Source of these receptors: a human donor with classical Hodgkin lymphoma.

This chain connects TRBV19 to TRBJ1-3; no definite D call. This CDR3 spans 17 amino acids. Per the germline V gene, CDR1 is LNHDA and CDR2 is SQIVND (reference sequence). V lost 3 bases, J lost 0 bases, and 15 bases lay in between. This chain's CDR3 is CASSIAGRRSSGNTIYF. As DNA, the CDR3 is TGTGCCAGTAGTATCGCGGGTCGGCGATCCTCTGGAAACACCATATATTTT. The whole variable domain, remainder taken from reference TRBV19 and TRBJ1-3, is DGGITQSPKYLFRKEGQNVTLSCEQNLNHDAMYWYRQDPGQGLRLIYYSQIVNDFQKGDIAEGYSVSREKKESFPLTVTSAQKNPTAFYLCASSIAGRRSSGNTIYFGEGSWLTVV.

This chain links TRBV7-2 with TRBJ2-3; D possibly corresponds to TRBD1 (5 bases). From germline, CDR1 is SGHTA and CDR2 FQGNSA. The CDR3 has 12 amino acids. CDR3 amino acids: CANVGASDTQYF. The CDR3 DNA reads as TGTGCTAACGTAGGGGCGTCGGATACGCAGTATTTT.

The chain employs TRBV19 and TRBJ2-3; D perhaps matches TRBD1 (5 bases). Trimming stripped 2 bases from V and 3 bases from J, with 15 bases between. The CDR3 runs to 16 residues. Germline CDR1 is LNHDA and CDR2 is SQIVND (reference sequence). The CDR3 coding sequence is TGTGCCAGTAGTATACATGGGGCTCAAGAAACAGATACGCAGTATTTT. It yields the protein CASSIHGAQETDTQYF.

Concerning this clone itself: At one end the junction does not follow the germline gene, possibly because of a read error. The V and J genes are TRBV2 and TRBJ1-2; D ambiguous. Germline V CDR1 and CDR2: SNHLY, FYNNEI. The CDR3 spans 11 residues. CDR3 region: CASSDLSGLRF. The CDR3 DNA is TGTGCCAGCAGTGATCTTTCGGGTCTTCGCTTC.

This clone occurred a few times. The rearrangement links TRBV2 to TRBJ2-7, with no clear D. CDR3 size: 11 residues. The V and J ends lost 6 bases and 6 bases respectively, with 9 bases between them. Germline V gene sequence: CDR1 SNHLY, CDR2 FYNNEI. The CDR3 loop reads CASSLAAEQYF. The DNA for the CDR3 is TGTGCCAGCAGCTTGGCAGCCGAGCAGTACTTC.

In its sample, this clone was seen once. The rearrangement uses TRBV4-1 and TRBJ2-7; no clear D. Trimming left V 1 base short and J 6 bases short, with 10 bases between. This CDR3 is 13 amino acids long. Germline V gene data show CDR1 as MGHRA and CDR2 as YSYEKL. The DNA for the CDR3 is TGCGCCAGCAGCCAAGCTCTAGGCTTCGAGCAGTACTTC. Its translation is CASSQALGFEQYF.

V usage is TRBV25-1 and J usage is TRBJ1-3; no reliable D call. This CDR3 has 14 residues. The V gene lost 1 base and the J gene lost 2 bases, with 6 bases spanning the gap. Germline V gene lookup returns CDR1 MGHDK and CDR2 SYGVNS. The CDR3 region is CASSELPAGNTIYF. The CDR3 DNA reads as TGTGCCAGCAGTGAATTACCAGCTGGAAACACCATATATTTT.

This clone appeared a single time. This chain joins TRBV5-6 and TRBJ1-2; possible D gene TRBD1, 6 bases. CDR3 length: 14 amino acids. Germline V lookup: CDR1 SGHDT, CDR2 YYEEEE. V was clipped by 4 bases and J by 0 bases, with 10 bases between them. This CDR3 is CASSVDSSNYGYTF. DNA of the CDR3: TGTGCCAGCAGCGTGGACAGTTCTAACTATGGCTACACCTTC.

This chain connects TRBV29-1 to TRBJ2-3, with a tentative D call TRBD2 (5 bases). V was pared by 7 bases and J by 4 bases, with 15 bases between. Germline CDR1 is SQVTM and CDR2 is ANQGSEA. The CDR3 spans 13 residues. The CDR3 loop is CSAGGAGSDTQYF. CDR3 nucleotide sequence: TGCAGCGCAGGAGGCGCGGGTTCAGATACGCAGTATTTT.

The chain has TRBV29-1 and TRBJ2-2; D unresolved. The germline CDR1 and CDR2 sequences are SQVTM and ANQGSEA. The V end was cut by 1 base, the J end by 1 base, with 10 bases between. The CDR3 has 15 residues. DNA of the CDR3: TGCAGCGTTGAAGCCGGGTCTATGAACACCGGGGAGCTGTTTTTT. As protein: CSVEAGSMNTGELFF.

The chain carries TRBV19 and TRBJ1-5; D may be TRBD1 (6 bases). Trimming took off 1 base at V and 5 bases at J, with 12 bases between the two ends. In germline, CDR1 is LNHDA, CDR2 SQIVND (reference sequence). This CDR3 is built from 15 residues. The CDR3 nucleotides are TGTGCCAGTAGTATAGCCTGGGACACGGATCAGCCCCAGCATTTT. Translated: CASSIAWDTDQPQHF. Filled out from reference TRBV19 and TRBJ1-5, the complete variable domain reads DGGITQSPKYLFRKEGQNVTLSCEQNLNHDAMYWYRQDPGQGLRLIYYSQIVNDFQKGDIAEGYSVSREKKESFPLTVTSAQKNPTAFYLCASSIAWDTDQPQHFGDGTRLSIL.

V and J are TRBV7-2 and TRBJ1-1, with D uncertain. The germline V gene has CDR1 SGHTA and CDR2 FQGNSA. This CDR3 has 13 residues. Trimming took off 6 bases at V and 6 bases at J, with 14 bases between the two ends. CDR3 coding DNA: TGTGCCAGCAGACCCACTGGGGTGCCTGAAGCTTTCTTT. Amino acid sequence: CASRPTGVPEAFF.